This T cell receptor (beta chain) was identified in a study of blood T cell dynamics during melanoma immunotherapy. Described time point: pre-treatment baseline. Data came from immunoSEQ multiplex PCR; TCRdb stores just in-frame clones and leaves some out. The table lists some 14,000 clones, 65% to 90% of them singletons. In germline, CDR1 is LNHDA, CDR2 SQIVND (reference sequence). V shed 3 bases and J shed 1 base, with 11 bases lying between them. The CDR3 loop spans 15 amino acids. This clone was picked up one time. This TCR was sampled from a human donor with melanoma. The rearrangement uses TRBV19 and TRBJ2-3, with D perhaps assigned TRBD1 or TRBD2 (6 bases each). The source was blood, collected from a patient treated with checkpoint blockade. CDR3 amino acids: CASSIRRGGTDTQYF. The DNA for the CDR3 is TGTGCCAGTAGTATCAGGAGGGGGGGCACAGATACGCAGTATTTT.